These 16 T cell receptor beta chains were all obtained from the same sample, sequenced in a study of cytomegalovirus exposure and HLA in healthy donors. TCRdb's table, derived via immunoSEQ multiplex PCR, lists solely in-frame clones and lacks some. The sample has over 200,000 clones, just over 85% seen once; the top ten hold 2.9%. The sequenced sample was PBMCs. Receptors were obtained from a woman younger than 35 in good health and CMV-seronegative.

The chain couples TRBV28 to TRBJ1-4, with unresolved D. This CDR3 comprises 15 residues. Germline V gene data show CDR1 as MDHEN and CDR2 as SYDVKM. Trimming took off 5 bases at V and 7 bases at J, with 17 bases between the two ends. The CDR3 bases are TGTGCCAGCAGTCCGCTGGCCGCAGGAGGTGAAAAACTGTTTTTT. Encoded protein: CASSPLAAGGEKLFF.

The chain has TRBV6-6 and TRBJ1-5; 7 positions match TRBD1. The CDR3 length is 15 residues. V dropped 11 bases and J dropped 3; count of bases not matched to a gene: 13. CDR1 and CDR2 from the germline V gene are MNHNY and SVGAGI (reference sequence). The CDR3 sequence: CASRGVTGDNQPQHF. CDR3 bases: TGTGCCTCGAGAGGGGTAACAGGGGACAATCAGCCCCAGCATTTT.

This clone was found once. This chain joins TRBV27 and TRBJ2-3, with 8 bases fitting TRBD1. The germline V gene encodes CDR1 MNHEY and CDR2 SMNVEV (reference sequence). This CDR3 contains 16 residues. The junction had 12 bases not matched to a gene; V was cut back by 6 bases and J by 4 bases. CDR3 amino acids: CASRPRQGQLADTQYF. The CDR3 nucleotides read TGTGCCAGCAGACCCCGACAGGGGCAACTGGCAGATACGCAGTATTTT.

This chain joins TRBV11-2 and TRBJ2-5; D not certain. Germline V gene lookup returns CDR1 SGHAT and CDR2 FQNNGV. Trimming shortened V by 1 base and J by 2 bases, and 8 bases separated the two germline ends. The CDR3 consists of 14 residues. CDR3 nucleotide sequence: TGTGCCAGCAGCTTAGGCAGAAATCAAGAGACCCAGTACTTC. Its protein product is CASSLGRNQETQYF.

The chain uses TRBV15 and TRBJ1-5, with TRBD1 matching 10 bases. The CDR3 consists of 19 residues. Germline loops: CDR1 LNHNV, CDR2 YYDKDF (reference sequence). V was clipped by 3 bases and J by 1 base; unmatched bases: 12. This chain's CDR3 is CATSRDLTGGLGSNQPQHF. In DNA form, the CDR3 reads TGTGCCACCAGCAGGGATTTGACAGGGGGCCTCGGAAGCAATCAGCCCCAGCATTTT.

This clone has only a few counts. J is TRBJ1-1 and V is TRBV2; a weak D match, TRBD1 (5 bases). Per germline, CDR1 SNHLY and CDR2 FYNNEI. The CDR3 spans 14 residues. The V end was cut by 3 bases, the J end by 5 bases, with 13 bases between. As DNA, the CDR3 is TGTGCCAGCAGTGATAGGCAGGGCGCTACTGAAGCTTTCTTT. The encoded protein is CASSDRQGATEAFF. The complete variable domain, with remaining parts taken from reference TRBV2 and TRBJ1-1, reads EPEVTQTPSHQVTQMGQEVILRCVPISNHLYFYWYRQILGQKVEFLVSFYNNEISEKSEIFDDQFSVERPDGSNFTLKIRSTKLEDSAMYFCASSDRQGATEAFFGQGTRLTVV.

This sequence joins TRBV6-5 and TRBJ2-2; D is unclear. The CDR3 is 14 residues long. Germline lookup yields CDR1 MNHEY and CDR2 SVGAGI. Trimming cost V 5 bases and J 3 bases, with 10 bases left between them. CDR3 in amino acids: CASSAPGYTGELFF. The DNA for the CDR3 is TGTGCCAGCAGTGCTCCAGGATACACCGGGGAGCTGTTTTTT.

The CDR3 sequence: CASSPDRATNEKLFF. CDR3 nucleotides: TGTGCCAGCTCCCCCGACAGGGCGACTAATGAAAAACTGTTTTTT. The V gene is TRBV18, the J gene TRBJ1-4, with TRBD1 matching 7 bases. The V gene's germline CDR1 is KGHSH and CDR2 LQKENI. V lost 6 bases and J lost 2; bases outside the gene matches: 6. The CDR3 has 15 residues.

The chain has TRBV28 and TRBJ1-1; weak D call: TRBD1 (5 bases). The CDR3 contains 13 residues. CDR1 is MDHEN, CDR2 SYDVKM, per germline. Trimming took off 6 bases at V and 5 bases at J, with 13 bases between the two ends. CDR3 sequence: CASRMGGWTEAFF. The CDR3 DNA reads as TGTGCCAGCAGAATGGGGGGTTGGACTGAAGCTTTCTTT.

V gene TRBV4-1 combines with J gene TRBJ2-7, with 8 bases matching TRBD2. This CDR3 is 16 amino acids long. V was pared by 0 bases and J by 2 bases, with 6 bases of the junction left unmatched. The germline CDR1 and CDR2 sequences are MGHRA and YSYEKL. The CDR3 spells CASSQDGGLGAYEQYF. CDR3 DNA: TGCGCCAGCAGCCAAGATGGGGGACTAGGCGCCTACGAGCAGTACTTC.

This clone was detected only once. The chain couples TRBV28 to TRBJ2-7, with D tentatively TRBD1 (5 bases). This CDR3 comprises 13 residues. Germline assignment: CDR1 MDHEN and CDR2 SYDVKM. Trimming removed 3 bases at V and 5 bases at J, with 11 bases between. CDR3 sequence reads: CASSFQGNDEQYF. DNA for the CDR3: TGTGCCAGCAGTTTCCAGGGTAACGACGAGCAGTACTTC. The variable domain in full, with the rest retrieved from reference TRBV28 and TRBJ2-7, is DVKVTQSSRYLVKRTGEKVFLECVQDMDHENMFWYRQDPGLGLRLIYFSYDVKMKEKGDIPEGYSVSREKKERFSLILESASTNQTSMYLCASSFQGNDEQYFGPGTRLTVT.

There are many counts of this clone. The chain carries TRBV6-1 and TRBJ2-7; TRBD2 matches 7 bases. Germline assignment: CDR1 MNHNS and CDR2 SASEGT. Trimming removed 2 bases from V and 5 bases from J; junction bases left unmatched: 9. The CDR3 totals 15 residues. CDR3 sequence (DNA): TGTGCCAGCAGTGAATTGGGAGGGCAGGTGGACGAGCAGTACTTC. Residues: CASSELGGQVDEQYF.

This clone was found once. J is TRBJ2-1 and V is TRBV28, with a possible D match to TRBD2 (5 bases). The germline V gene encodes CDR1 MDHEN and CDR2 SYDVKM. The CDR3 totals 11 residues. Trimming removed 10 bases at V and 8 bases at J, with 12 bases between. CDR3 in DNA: TGTGCCACGGAGGTACGCGATGAGCAGTTCTTC. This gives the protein CATEVRDEQFF.

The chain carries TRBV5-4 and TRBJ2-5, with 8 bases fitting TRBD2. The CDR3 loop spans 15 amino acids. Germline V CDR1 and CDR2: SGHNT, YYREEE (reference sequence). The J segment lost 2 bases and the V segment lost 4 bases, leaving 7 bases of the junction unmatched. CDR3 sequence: CASSPGLAGQETQYF. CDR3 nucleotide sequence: TGTGCCAGCAGCCCGGGATTAGCGGGACAAGAGACCCAGTACTTC.

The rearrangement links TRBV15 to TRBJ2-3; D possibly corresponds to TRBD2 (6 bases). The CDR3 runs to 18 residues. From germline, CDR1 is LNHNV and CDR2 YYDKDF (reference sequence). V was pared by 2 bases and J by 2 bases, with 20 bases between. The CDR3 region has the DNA TGTGCCACCAGCAGAAACCGGGAGATATCGGAGCTCACAGATACGCAGTATTTT. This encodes CATSRNREISELTDTQYF.

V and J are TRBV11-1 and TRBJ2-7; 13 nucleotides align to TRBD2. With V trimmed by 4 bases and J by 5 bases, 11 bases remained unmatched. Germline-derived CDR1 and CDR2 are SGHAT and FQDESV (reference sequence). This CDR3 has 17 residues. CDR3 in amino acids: CASSSHRTSGSMDEQYF. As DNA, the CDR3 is TGTGCCAGCAGCTCGCACAGGACTAGCGGGAGCATGGACGAGCAGTACTTC.